This T cell receptor (beta chain) was captured in a study of Ad26.COV2.S vaccination and SARS-CoV-2 variants. For the study at large: Dosing was one shot or two shots 56 days apart.

Treatment indicated: around 19 received Ad26.COV2.S at low or high dose, single or two shots; about 5 received placebo; per-sample allocation not given. After the first vaccine or placebo injection, samples were drawn on day 63. Study findings and constraints: CD8+ and CD4+ T cells specific for spike reportedly responded with substantial breadth after vaccination. People who got the vaccine or the placebo had similar non-spike TCR breadth.

TCRdb's copy holds only in-frame clones and misses some; the assay was immunoSEQ multiplex PCR. The sample lists 380,000 or so clones; approximately 90% were seen once. Details on this clone: What it binds is not known.

The source is a person between 18 and 65 years old who received the Ad26.COV2.S COVID-19 vaccine or a placebo. Sequences were derived from peripheral blood, sampled in a trial of Ad26.COV2.S vaccine versus placebo.

CDR3 sequence reads: CASSQGTAVTGELFF. In nucleotides, the CDR3 is TGCGCCAGCAGCCAAGGTACGGCGGTCACCGGGGAGCTGTTTTTT. The chain links TRBV4-3 to TRBJ2-2; the D is unclear. Trimming removed 1 base from V and 4 bases from J, with 10 bases in between. This CDR3 region has 15 residues. From germline, CDR1 is LGHNA and CDR2 YSLEER.